A single sample is the source of the 19 T cell receptor beta chains below, sequenced in a study of shared clonotypes between healthy human individuals. TCRdb's table, derived via immunoSEQ multiplex PCR, lists solely in-frame clones and lacks some. Here the sample spans over a million clones, around 97% being singletons. Input material: naive CD4+ T cells sorted from blood. Indicated subset: CD45RA+ positively selected. The receptors were gathered from a man younger than 45 in good health.

The V call is TRBV5-1, the J call TRBJ2-5; TRBD1 aligns across 8 bases. Trimming at V came to 4 bases and at J to 2 bases, leaving 19 bases not matched to a gene. The CDR3 contains 19 residues. Germline CDR1 is SGHRS and CDR2 is YFSETQ. The CDR3 loop is CASSTPQPLDRGHQETQYF. The DNA for the CDR3 is TGCGCCAGCAGCACACCTCAACCCCTAGACAGGGGACATCAAGAGACCCAGTACTTC.

The chain recombines TRBV2 with TRBJ2-1, with TRBD2 matching 15 bases. The ends lost 3 bases at V and 7 bases at J; junction bases unmatched: 4. CDR1 is SNHLY, CDR2 FYNNEI, per germline. This CDR3 comprises 16 residues. This chain's CDR3 is CASSDLGLAGGNEQFF. The DNA for the CDR3 is TGTGCCAGCAGTGACCTCGGACTAGCGGGAGGGAATGAGCAGTTCTTC.

This sequence joins TRBV28 and TRBJ1-1, with D perhaps TRBD1 (6 bases). Germline CDR1 MDHEN, CDR2 SYDVKM. The CDR3 is 11 residues long. The CDR3 sequence: CVTAGTTEAFF. CDR3 DNA sequence: TGTGTCACCGCCGGGACAACTGAAGCTTTCTTT. The full variable domain, completed using reference TRBV28 and TRBJ1-1, is DVKVTQSSRYLVKRTGEKVFLECVQDMDHENMFWYRQDPGLGLRLIYFSYDVKMKEKGDIPEGYSVSREKKERFSLILESASTNQTSMYLCVTAGTTEAFFGQGTRLTVV.

The chain joins TRBV9 to TRBJ2-1, with 8 nucleotides matching TRBD2. The V gene's germline CDR1 is SGDLS and CDR2 YYNGEE. After removal of 4 bases from V and 0 bases from J, the junction contained 9 bases not matched to a gene. The CDR3 totals 17 residues. The CDR3 region is CASSYYSGMGSYNEQFF. The CDR3 coding sequence is TGTGCCAGCAGCTACTATAGCGGGATGGGCTCCTACAATGAGCAGTTCTTC.

The CDR3 bases are TGTGCCAGCAGCCTCCGGGACTTCTCCTACGAGCAGTACTTC. This codes for CASSLRDFSYEQYF. This rearrangement joins TRBV11-2 to TRBJ2-7, with D possibly matching TRBD2 (6 bases). The V gene lost 5 bases and the J gene lost 0 bases, with 11 bases spanning the gap. CDR1 and CDR2 (germline): SGHAT, FQNNGV. This CDR3 comprises 14 residues. Looking up the rest from reference TRBV11-2 and TRBJ2-7 gives the full variable domain: EAGVAQSPRYKIIEKRQSVAFWCNPISGHATLYWYQQILGQGPKLLIQFQNNGVVDDSQLPKDRFSAERLKGVDSTLKIQPAKLEDSAVYLCASSLRDFSYEQYFGPGTRLTVT.

The rearrangement links TRBV5-6 to TRBJ1-1; 10 bases are a match to TRBD1. The CDR3 totals 17 residues. J lost 2 bases, V lost 0 bases, and 7 bases had no gene match. CDR1 is SGHDT, CDR2 YYEEEE, per germline. CDR3 residues: CASSLGQGAFTNTEAFF. CDR3 nucleotides: TGTGCCAGCAGCTTGGGACAGGGGGCCTTTACAAACACTGAAGCTTTCTTT. The variable domain in full, completed from reference TRBV5-6 and TRBJ1-1, reads DAGVTQSPTHLIKTRGQQVTLRCSPKSGHDTVSWYQQALGQGPQFIFQYYEEEERQRGNFPDRFSGHQFPNYSSELNVNALLLGDSALYLCASSLGQGAFTNTEAFFGQGTRLTVV.

The rearrangement links TRBV7-2 to TRBJ1-1; D gene uncertain. The length of the CDR3 is 11 residues. Trimming pared 1 base from V and 9 bases from J, leaving 6 bases between. Germline values: CDR1 SGHTA, CDR2 FQGNSA. CDR3 in DNA: TGTGCCAGCAGCTTAGGGATACAAGCTTTCTTT. It codes for CASSLGIQAFF.

This chain uses TRBV6-5 with TRBJ2-5; D is uncertain. This CDR3 spans 15 amino acids. V was cut by 0 bases and J by 5 bases, with 13 bases left in between. The germline V gene encodes CDR1 MNHEY and CDR2 SVGAGI. The CDR3 region is CASSYSKLLRETQYF. The DNA of the CDR3 is TGTGCCAGCAGTTACTCGAAGCTGCTCCGGGAGACCCAGTACTTC.

Only one count was recorded for this clone. The CDR3 DNA reads TGCGCCAGCAGCCAAGAGACAGGTAGTGGAAACACCATATATTTT. Amino acid sequence: CASSQETGSGNTIYF. The rearrangement joins TRBV4-1 to TRBJ1-3; the D gene is possibly TRBD1 (6 bases). Trimming removed 0 bases at V and 3 bases at J, with 9 bases between. Per germline, CDR1 MGHRA and CDR2 YSYEKL. This CDR3 contains 15 residues.

The V and J genes are TRBV29-1 and TRBJ1-1; no clear D gene. V shed 4 bases and J shed 1 base, with 13 bases lying between them. CDR1 and CDR2 (germline): SQVTM, ANQGSEA. The CDR3 length is 14 residues. CDR3 DNA sequence: TGCAGCGTTGTAACAGTTCTCCGGAACACTGAAGCTTTCTTT. Its translation is CSVVTVLRNTEAFF.

CDR3 region: CASSESRTGGQPQHF. The DNA of the CDR3 is TGTGCCAGCAGTGAATCTCGTACGGGGGGCCAGCCCCAGCATTTT. This chain joins TRBV25-1 and TRBJ1-5; weak D call: TRBD1 (6 bases). CDR3 length equals 15 residues. CDR1 and CDR2 (germline): MGHDK, SYGVNS. Trimming pared 1 base from V and 7 bases from J, leaving 14 bases between.

V is TRBV9 and J is TRBJ1-2, with a possible D match to TRBD1 (5 bases). V was cut by 2 bases and J by 4 bases, with 18 bases left in between. The V gene's germline CDR1 is SGDLS and CDR2 YYNGEE. CDR3 size: 16 residues. The CDR3 reads CASSVRVGQRFYGYTF. DNA for the CDR3: TGTGCCAGCAGCGTCCGGGTGGGGCAAAGATTCTATGGCTACACCTTC.

The chain uses TRBV25-1 and TRBJ2-1, with D perhaps TRBD2 (6 bases). The CDR3 consists of 14 residues. The germline V gene has CDR1 MGHDK and CDR2 SYGVNS. Trimming pared 5 bases from V and 6 bases from J, leaving 14 bases between. The CDR3 reads CASSRASEINEQFF. The CDR3 DNA reads as TGTGCCAGCAGTAGGGCTAGCGAAATCAATGAGCAGTTCTTC.

This clone was observed a single time. V is TRBV28 and J is TRBJ2-1; possibly TRBD1 for D (5 bases). Trimming left V 3 bases short and J 2 bases short, with 8 bases between. Germline assignment: CDR1 MDHEN and CDR2 SYDVKM. This CDR3 is built from 14 residues. The CDR3 region is CASSFGAPYNEQFF. The CDR3 region has the DNA TGTGCCAGCAGTTTTGGGGCGCCCTACAATGAGCAGTTCTTC.

This chain connects TRBV29-1 to TRBJ2-1; TRBD2 agrees at 7 bases. V lost 8 bases, J lost 7 bases, and 8 bases stayed unmatched. Germline loops: CDR1 SQVTM, CDR2 ANQGSEA. The CDR3 loop spans 12 amino acids. CDR3 sequence (DNA): TGCAGCTTCTTCCGGCGGGGGAATGAGCAGTTCTTC. This encodes CSFFRRGNEQFF.

The chain recombines TRBV25-1 with TRBJ2-5; tentatively, D is TRBD2 (6 bases). V was trimmed by 4 bases and J by 5 bases, leaving 17 bases between them. Looked up from germline, CDR1 is MGHDK and CDR2 is SYGVNS. The CDR3 length is 15 residues. The CDR3, as DNA: TGTGCCAGCAGTGCCTTGACGGGAGCATCGGAGACCCAGTACTTC. Amino acid sequence: CASSALTGASETQYF. Combining the CDR3 with reference TRBV25-1 and TRBJ2-5 gives the whole variable domain EADIYQTPRYLVIGTGKKITLECSQTMGHDKMYWYQQDPGMELHLIHYSYGVNSTEKGDLSSESTVSRIRTEHFPLTLESARPSHTSQYLCASSALTGASETQYFGPGTRLLVL.

V and J are TRBV19 and TRBJ2-1, with D possibly matching TRBD2 (6 bases). This CDR3 is 18 amino acids long. The V gene's germline CDR1 is LNHDA and CDR2 SQIVND (reference sequence). V was cut by 7 bases and J by 1 base, with 23 bases left in between. The CDR3 DNA follows: TGTGCCAGTACCGACTATCTCAAGGGAGCGGGTTCCTACAATGAGCAGTTCTTC. Protein: CASTDYLKGAGSYNEQFF.

The V gene is TRBV18, the J gene TRBJ2-2; TRBD1 matches 7 bases. Germline V gives CDR1 KGHSH, CDR2 LQKENI. This CDR3 comprises 17 residues. Losses at the gene ends were 3 bases for V and 6 bases for J; bases not matched to a gene: 13. The CDR3 is CASSPNSNRGWSGELFF. The CDR3 DNA sequence: TGTGCCAGCTCACCTAACTCGAACAGGGGATGGTCCGGGGAGCTGTTTTTT.

This clone came up a few times. Other DNA sequences in the sample encode the same CDR3. The rearrangement joins TRBV7-9 to TRBJ2-7; D is unclear. The germline CDR1 and CDR2 sequences are SEHNR and FQNEAQ (reference sequence). CDR3 size: 11 residues. V was trimmed by 5 bases and J by 3 bases, leaving 5 bases between them. CDR3 residues: CASSLDYEQYF. CDR3 sequence (DNA): TGTGCCAGCAGCCTCGACTACGAGCAGTACTTC.